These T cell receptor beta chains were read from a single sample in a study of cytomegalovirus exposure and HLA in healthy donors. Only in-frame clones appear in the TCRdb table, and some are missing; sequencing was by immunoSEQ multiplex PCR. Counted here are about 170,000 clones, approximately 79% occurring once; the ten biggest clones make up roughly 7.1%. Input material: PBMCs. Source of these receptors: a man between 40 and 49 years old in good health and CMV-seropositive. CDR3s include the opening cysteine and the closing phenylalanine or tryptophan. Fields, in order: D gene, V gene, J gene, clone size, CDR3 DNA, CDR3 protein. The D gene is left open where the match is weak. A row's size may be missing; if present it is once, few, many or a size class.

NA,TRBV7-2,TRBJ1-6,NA,TGTGCCAGCAGCTTGGACAAGTCCGTAGGAAATTCACCCCTCCACTTT,CASSLDKSVGNSPLHF
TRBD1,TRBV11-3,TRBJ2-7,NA,TGTGCCAGCAGCCCCCAGGGGGCCAGTCACGAGCAGTACTTC,CASSPQGASHEQYF
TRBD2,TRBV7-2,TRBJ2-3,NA,TGTGCCAGCTCCAGGGTTAGAGGTGGGACTAGCGAGTTCTTTTCGCAGTATTTT,CASSRVRGGTSEFFSQYF
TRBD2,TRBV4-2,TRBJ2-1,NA,TGTGCCAGCAGCCAAGCTAAGCTAGCGGGGGATGAGCAGTTCTTC,CASSQAKLAGDEQFF
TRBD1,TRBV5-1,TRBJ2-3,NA,TGCGCCAGCAGCTTGGGCGGGGACAGGGGGCTTAGAGATACGCAGTATTTT,CASSLGGDRGLRDTQYF
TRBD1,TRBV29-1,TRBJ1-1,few,TGCAGCGTAGGGAACCGGGACAGGGTATCATCAGCTTTCTTT,CSVGNRDRVSSAFF
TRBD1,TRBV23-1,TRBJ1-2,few,TGCGCCAGCAGTCAACGACAGGGGATTCAGTATGGCTACACCTTC,CASSQRQGIQYGYTF
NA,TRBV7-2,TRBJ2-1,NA,TGTGCCAGCAGCTTAGCGGGCATCAATGAGCAGTTCTTC,CASSLAGINEQFF
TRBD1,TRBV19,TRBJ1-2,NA,TGTGCCAGTAGTATGACAGGGGACGGCTACACCTTC,CASSMTGDGYTF
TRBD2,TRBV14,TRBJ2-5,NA,TGTGCCAGCAGCCAAGATCGCGGGGGGGCGGACCAGTACTTC,CASSQDRGGADQYF
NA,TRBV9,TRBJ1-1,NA,TGTGCCAGCAGCGCGGAGGCAGGCGGGACTGAAGCTTTCTTT,CASSAEAGGTEAFF
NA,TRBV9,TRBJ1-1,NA,TGTGCCAGCAGCGTAGTAGCGGCTGGGAACACTGAAGCTTTCTTT,CASSVVAAGNTEAFF
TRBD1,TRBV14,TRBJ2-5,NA,TGTGCCAGCAGCCGGGACAGGGCTGAGACCCAGTACTTC,CASSRDRAETQYF
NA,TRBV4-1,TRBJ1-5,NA,TGCGCCAGCAGCCACCCGCTACAGGGTCAGCCCCAGCATTTT,CASSHPLQGQPQHF
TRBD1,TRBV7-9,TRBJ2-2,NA,TGTGCCAGCAGCTCGGCGACAGGGTTAAGGGACACCGGGGAGCTGTTTTTT,CASSSATGLRDTGELFF
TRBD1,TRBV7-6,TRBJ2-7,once,TGTGCCAGCAGCTTGGGGGACAGCGTCCTGGAGCAGTACTTC,CASSLGDSVLEQYF
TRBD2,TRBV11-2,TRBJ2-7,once,TGTGCCAGCAGCTTATCGACTAGCGGTCCCTACGAGCAGTACTTC,CASSLSTSGPYEQYF
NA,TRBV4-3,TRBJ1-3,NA,TGCGCCAGCAGCCAAGATCTCCGTGGCCTTACAGCTGGAAACACCATATATTTT,CASSQDLRGLTAGNTIYF
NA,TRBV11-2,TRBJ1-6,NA,TGTGCCAGCAGCTCACAAAGTCTCCCGAATTCACCCCTCCACTTT,CASSSQSLPNSPLHF
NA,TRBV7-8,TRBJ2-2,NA,TGTGCCAGCAGCTTAGCCCCAGGGGATGGCGGGGAGCTGTTTTTT,CASSLAPGDGGELFF
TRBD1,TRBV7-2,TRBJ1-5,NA,TGTGCCAGCAGCCAGGGGGCGCCGGGTCAGCCCCAGCATTTT,CASSQGAPGQPQHF
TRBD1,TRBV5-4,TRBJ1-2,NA,TGTGCCAGCAGAAAGGACAGGGGGTCCTATGGCTACACCTTC,CASRKDRGSYGYTF
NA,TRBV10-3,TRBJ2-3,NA,TGTGCCATCAGACGAACAGGTCCCCTTGGGGATACGCAGTATTTT,CAIRRTGPLGDTQYF
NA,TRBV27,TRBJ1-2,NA,TGTGCCAGCAGTTTGGATCCAACGGCTTTCGCGGGGGATGGCTACACCTTC,CASSLDPTAFAGDGYTF
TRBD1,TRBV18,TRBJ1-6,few,TGTGCCAGCTCACGAACAGGGGGCGATTCACCCCTCCACTTT,CASSRTGGDSPLHF
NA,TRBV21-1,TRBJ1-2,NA,TGTGCCAGCAGCGCTTGCGGGGTTCTCGGCTACACCTTC,CASSACGVLGYTF
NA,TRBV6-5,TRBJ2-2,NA,TGTGCCAGCAGTCCAATCGTCGCCGGGGAGCCGTTTTTT,CASSPIVAGEPFF
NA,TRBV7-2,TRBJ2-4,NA,TGTGCCAGCAGCCACAGGGAGAACATTCAGTACTTC,CASSHRENIQYF
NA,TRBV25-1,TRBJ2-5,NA,TGTGCCAGCAGTGAGGGCTTTGGAGAGACCCAGTACTTC,CASSEGFGETQYF
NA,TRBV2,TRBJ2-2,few,TGTGCCAGCAGCCCAGCGACAGGGCGGGGCGGGGAGCTGTTTTTT,CASSPATGRGGELFF
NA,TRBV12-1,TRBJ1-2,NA,TGTGCCAGCAGCTTTACAGTGTCTAACTATGGCTACACCTTC,CASSFTVSNYGYTF
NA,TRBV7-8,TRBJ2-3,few,TGTGCCAGCAGCTTAAGGGGGGGGGATACGCAGTATTTT,CASSLRGGDTQYF
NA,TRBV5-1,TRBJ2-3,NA,TGCGCCAGCAGCTTGGTCAGGTCTCCCACAGATACGCAGTATTTT,CASSLVRSPTDTQYF
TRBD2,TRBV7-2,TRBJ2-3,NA,TGTGCCAGCAGCTTAGGACTAGCGGGGGATACGCAGTATTTT,CASSLGLAGDTQYF
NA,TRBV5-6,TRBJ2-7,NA,TGTGCCAGCAGCTTGGCACAGTACGAGCAGTACTTC,CASSLAQYEQYF
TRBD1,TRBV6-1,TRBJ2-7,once,TGTGCCAGCAGCCTAACCACAGGGACAGAGTACGAGCAGTACTTC,CASSLTTGTEYEQYF
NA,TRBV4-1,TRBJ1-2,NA,TGCGCCAGCAGCCAAGAATTTTCGCGGGTTTTGAACAGTGATGGCTACACCTTC,CASSQEFSRVLNSDGYTF
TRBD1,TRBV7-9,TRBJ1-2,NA,TGTGCCAGCAGCTTAGTTACAGGGGGAAACTATGGCTACACCTTC,CASSLVTGGNYGYTF
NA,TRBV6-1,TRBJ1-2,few,TGTGCCAGCAGTGAAGCCCGGGGGGGATATGGCTACACCTTC,CASSEARGGYGYTF
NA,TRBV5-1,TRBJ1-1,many,TGCGCCAGCAGCCCGGGGGGACACCTGAACACTGAAGCTTTCTTT,CASSPGGHLNTEAFF